Listed here is a single T cell receptor beta chain. Its antigen is currently unknown. cDNA came from about 0.5 to 1 ug RNA primed by random hexamers. immunoSEQ multiplex PCR amplified TCR beta CDR3 across 54 Vbeta, 13 Jbeta. Each CDR3 protein gets one entry after TCRdb re-called the immunoSEQ multiplex PCR reads with MiXCR. The top ten hold roughly 0.094% of the sample, which has roughly 170,000 distinct CDR3 sequences, approximately 94% seen once. The CDR3 is made up of 15 amino acids. Looked up from germline, CDR1 is MNHEY and CDR2 is SMNVEV (reference sequence). V lost 2 bases, J lost 7 bases, and 12 bases lay in between. This entry comes from a study of CD8 T cells in Susac syndrome. General observations from the study: The number of individuals included in the study's TCR sequencing and HLA analysis was acknowledged as relatively small.

CD8+ and CD4+ T cells from blood underwent TCR beta sequencing. Bulk CD8+ and CD4+ cells came from magnetic negative isolation; CD8+ TEMRA by FACS. The sequencing sample was made of CD4+ T cells from PBMCs. V gene TRBV27 combines with J gene TRBJ1-6; D unclear. The receptor was isolated from a human donor with multiple sclerosis. CDR3 residues: CASSLGEFWNSPLHF. CDR3 sequence (DNA): TGTGCCAGCAGTTTAGGGGAGTTTTGGAATTCACCCCTCCACTTT.